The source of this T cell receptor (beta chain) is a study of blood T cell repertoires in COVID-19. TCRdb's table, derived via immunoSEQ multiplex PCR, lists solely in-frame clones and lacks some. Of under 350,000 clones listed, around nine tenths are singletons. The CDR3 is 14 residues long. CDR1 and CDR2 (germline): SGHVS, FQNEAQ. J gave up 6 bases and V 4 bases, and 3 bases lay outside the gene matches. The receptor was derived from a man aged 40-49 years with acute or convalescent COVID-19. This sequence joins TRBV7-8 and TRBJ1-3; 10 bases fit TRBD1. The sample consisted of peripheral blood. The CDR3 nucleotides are TGTGCCAGCAGCTCCGGGACAGGGGCAAACACCATATATTTT. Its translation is CASSSGTGANTIYF.